The rows below give T cell receptor beta chains drawn from one sample of a study of CD8+CD57+ T cells in acquired aplastic anemia. TCRdb itself ran the reads through MiXCR, one entry per CDR3 protein. There are about 130,000 distinct CDR3 sequences in the sample; 41% occur only once, and 7.5% to 9.5% lies in the top ten. Input material: sorted CD4+, CD8+, or CD8+CD57+ T cells (not recorded which) from PBMCs. The receptors were gathered from a human donor in good health, serving as a control. CDR3s include the opening cysteine and the closing phenylalanine or tryptophan. The D gene is left open where the match is weak. Expanded clones get a size class; other rows say once, few or many, or leave the size out.

abundance: many
v_gene: TRBV20-1
j_gene: TRBJ2-7
d_gene: NA
CDR3aa: CSARNPRASAYEQYF
CDR3nt: TGCAGTGCTAGAAACCCCCGGGCTAGCGCGTACGAGCAGTACTTC

abundance: many
v_gene: TRBV4-2
j_gene: TRBJ2-7
d_gene: TRBD2
CDR3aa: CASSQGVAGETYEQYF
CDR3nt: TGTGCCAGCAGCCAAGGTGTAGCGGGTGAGACCTACGAGCAGTACTTC

abundance: NA
v_gene: TRBV5-1
j_gene: TRBJ1-1
d_gene: TRBD1
CDR3aa: CASSSDRVFLNTEAFF
CDR3nt: TGCGCCAGCAGCTCCGACAGGGTATTTCTGAACACTGAAGCTTTCTTT

abundance: few
v_gene: TRBV12-5
j_gene: TRBJ1-5
d_gene: NA
CDR3aa: CASGLTLRRGQPQHF
CDR3nt: TGTGCTAGTGGTTTGACCCTCCGGCGCGGTCAGCCCCAGCATTTT

abundance: NA
v_gene: TRBV19
j_gene: TRBJ1-5
d_gene: NA
CDR3aa: CASKGQGRNQPQHF
CDR3nt: TGTGCCAGTAAAGGGCAGGGGAGAAATCAGCCCCAGCATTTT

abundance: many
v_gene: TRBV9
j_gene: TRBJ2-1
d_gene: TRBD2
CDR3aa: CASSTGTSGINEQFF
CDR3nt: TGTGCCAGCAGCACCGGGACTAGCGGAATCAATGAGCAGTTCTTC

abundance: many
v_gene: TRBV19
j_gene: TRBJ1-2
d_gene: NA
CDR3aa: CASSIYKPVEDGYTF
CDR3nt: TGTGCCAGTAGTATCTACAAACCCGTCGAGGATGGCTACACCTTC

abundance: many
v_gene: TRBV6-1
j_gene: TRBJ2-2
d_gene: NA
CDR3aa: CASRTQGYTGELFF
CDR3nt: TGTGCCAGCAGGACCCAGGGGTACACCGGGGAGCTGTTTTTT

abundance: NA
v_gene: TRBV19
j_gene: TRBJ1-2
d_gene: NA
CDR3aa: CASRWTEVDGYTF
CDR3nt: TGTGCCAGTAGGTGGACAGAAGTAGATGGCTACACCTTC

abundance: few
v_gene: TRBV29-1
j_gene: TRBJ2-1
d_gene: NA
CDR3aa: CSVDGARAYNEQFF
CDR3nt: TGCAGCGTTGACGGGGCCAGGGCCTACAATGAGCAGTTCTTC

abundance: NA
v_gene: TRBV9
j_gene: TRBJ2-5
d_gene: NA
CDR3aa: CASSPDLWETQYF
CDR3nt: TGTGCCAGCAGCCCCGACCTTTGGGAGACCCAGTACTTC

abundance: NA
v_gene: TRBV4-2
j_gene: TRBJ2-7
d_gene: NA
CDR3aa: CASSQPRDLSYEQYF
CDR3nt: TGTGCCAGCAGCCAACCTAGAGACCTTTCCTACGAGCAGTACTTC

abundance: many
v_gene: TRBV28
j_gene: TRBJ1-1
d_gene: NA
CDR3aa: CASRIRSTTAFF
CDR3nt: TGTGCCAGCAGAATACGGAGCACAACAGCTTTCTTT

abundance: NA
v_gene: TRBV10-3
j_gene: TRBJ2-5
d_gene: NA
CDR3aa: CAISEQTAGQGETQYF
CDR3nt: TGTGCCATCAGTGAGCAGACGGCGGGACAAGGAGAGACCCAGTACTTC

abundance: NA
v_gene: TRBV24-1
j_gene: TRBJ1-5
d_gene: NA
CDR3aa: CATSDSEVYQPQHF
CDR3nt: TGTGCCACCAGTGATTCGGAGGTATATCAGCCCCAGCATTTT

abundance: many
v_gene: TRBV6-1
j_gene: TRBJ1-5
d_gene: NA
CDR3aa: CASGSREYQPQHF
CDR3nt: TGTGCCAGCGGCAGTCGGGAGTATCAGCCCCAGCATTTT

abundance: NA
v_gene: TRBV28
j_gene: TRBJ2-3
d_gene: NA
CDR3aa: CASSFSSTDTQYF
CDR3nt: TGTGCCAGCAGTTTCTCTAGCACAGATACGCAGTATTTT

abundance: many
v_gene: TRBV20-1
j_gene: TRBJ2-7
d_gene: NA
CDR3aa: CSANDEYEQYF
CDR3nt: TGCAGTGCAAACGACGAGTACGAGCAGTACTTC

abundance: many
v_gene: TRBV27
j_gene: TRBJ1-5
d_gene: NA
CDR3aa: CASSLNNQPQHF
CDR3nt: TGTGCCAGCAGTTTGAACAATCAGCCCCAGCATTTT

abundance: few
v_gene: TRBV4-2
j_gene: TRBJ1-2
d_gene: NA
CDR3aa: CASSQVSGTPAGGYTF
CDR3nt: TGTGCCAGCAGCCAAGTATCTGGGACACCGGCCGGGGGCTACACCTTC

abundance: NA
v_gene: TRBV6-1
j_gene: TRBJ2-3
d_gene: NA
CDR3aa: CASSETPPTSWRTDTQYF
CDR3nt: TGTGCCAGCAGTGAAACTCCACCCACTAGCTGGCGCACAGATACGCAGTATTTT

abundance: few
v_gene: TRBV27
j_gene: TRBJ1-5
d_gene: NA
CDR3aa: CASSPGAYQPQHF
CDR3nt: TGTGCCAGCAGTCCCGGGGCCTATCAGCCCCAGCATTTT

abundance: many
v_gene: TRBV20-1
j_gene: TRBJ1-3
d_gene: NA
CDR3aa: CSALTDRNTIYF
CDR3nt: TGCAGTGCTTTGACAGACAGAAACACCATATATTTT

abundance: once
v_gene: TRBV2
j_gene: TRBJ1-2
d_gene: NA
CDR3aa: CASREGPPNYGYTF
CDR3nt: TGTGCCAGCAGGGAGGGCCCTCCTAACTATGGCTACACCTTC

abundance: few
v_gene: TRBV10-3
j_gene: TRBJ2-7
d_gene: TRBD2
CDR3aa: CAISEAGTSGRVEQYF
CDR3nt: TGTGCCATCAGTGAGGCCGGGACTAGCGGGAGAGTGGAGCAGTACTTC

abundance: many
v_gene: TRBV7-9
j_gene: TRBJ1-1
d_gene: NA
CDR3aa: CASSLDGVVNTEAFF
CDR3nt: TGTGCCAGCAGCTTAGACGGAGTTGTGAACACTGAAGCTTTCTTT

abundance: few
v_gene: TRBV6-1
j_gene: TRBJ1-3
d_gene: NA
CDR3aa: CASLPQGSGNTIYF
CDR3nt: TGTGCCAGCCTTCCTCAGGGGTCTGGAAACACCATATATTTT

abundance: many
v_gene: TRBV5-1
j_gene: TRBJ2-5
d_gene: NA
CDR3aa: CASSLSDLWTQYF
CDR3nt: TGCGCCAGCAGCTTGAGCGACTTATGGACCCAGTACTTC

abundance: once
v_gene: TRBV2
j_gene: TRBJ2-1
d_gene: TRBD2
CDR3aa: CASIRRLAGSYNEQFF
CDR3nt: TGTGCCAGCATTCGACGACTAGCGGGCTCCTACAATGAGCAGTTCTTC

abundance: many
v_gene: TRBV20-1
j_gene: TRBJ1-5
d_gene: NA
CDR3aa: CSAGEEWGNQPQHF
CDR3nt: TGCAGTGCGGGAGAGGAATGGGGCAATCAGCCCCAGCATTTT

abundance: NA
v_gene: TRBV10-3
j_gene: TRBJ2-5
d_gene: NA
CDR3aa: CALGRYQETQYF
CDR3nt: TGTGCCCTCGGGCGGTACCAAGAGACCCAGTACTTC

abundance: NA
v_gene: TRBV9
j_gene: TRBJ1-4
d_gene: NA
CDR3aa: CASSNQGLNEKLFF
CDR3nt: TGTGCCAGCAGCAACCAGGGTCTGAATGAAAAACTGTTTTTT